The 3 T cell receptor beta chains below were found in one sample sequenced in a study of OX40 agonist ivuxolimab in advanced cancers. Profiled with immunoSEQ multiplex PCR; TCRdb holds only in-frame clones, not every one. The sample gives more than 60,000 clones, about 80% of which show up once; 4% to 4.5% is in the top ten. Sequenced material: CD4+ or CD8+ T cells sorted from blood, taken in a trial of the OX40 agonist ivuxolimab. These receptors all come from an adult with an advanced solid tumor such as melanoma, head and neck, liver or kidney cancer.

The chain has TRBV7-9 and TRBJ1-1; maybe TRBD1 (5 bases). This CDR3 region has 11 residues. Germline assignment: CDR1 SEHNR and CDR2 FQNEAQ (reference sequence). V was cut by 8 bases and J by 8 bases, with 12 bases left in between. CDR3 nucleotides: TGTGCCAGCGTGGGGGGGACCGAAGCTTTCTTT. Translated, it gives CASVGGTEAFF.

This rearrangement joins TRBV4-2 to TRBJ2-3; 9 nucleotides agree with TRBD2. The CDR3 has 16 residues. Per the germline V gene, CDR1 is LGHNA and CDR2 is YNFKEQ. After removal of 0 bases from V and 6 bases from J, the junction contained 7 bases not matched to a gene. The CDR3 spells CASSQDPRGGLDTQYF. The CDR3, as DNA: TGTGCCAGCAGCCAAGATCCGCGGGGGGGCTTGGATACGCAGTATTTT.

For the CDR3, the DNA is TGTGCCAGCAGTATACTAGACAGGGGCTATGGCTACACCTTC. Translated: CASSILDRGYGYTF. This sequence joins TRBV28 and TRBJ1-2; 8 bases agree with TRBD1. V was clipped by 5 bases and J by 4 bases; unmatched bases: 6. CDR3 length equals 14 residues. Germline CDR1 and CDR2: MDHEN and SYDVKM.